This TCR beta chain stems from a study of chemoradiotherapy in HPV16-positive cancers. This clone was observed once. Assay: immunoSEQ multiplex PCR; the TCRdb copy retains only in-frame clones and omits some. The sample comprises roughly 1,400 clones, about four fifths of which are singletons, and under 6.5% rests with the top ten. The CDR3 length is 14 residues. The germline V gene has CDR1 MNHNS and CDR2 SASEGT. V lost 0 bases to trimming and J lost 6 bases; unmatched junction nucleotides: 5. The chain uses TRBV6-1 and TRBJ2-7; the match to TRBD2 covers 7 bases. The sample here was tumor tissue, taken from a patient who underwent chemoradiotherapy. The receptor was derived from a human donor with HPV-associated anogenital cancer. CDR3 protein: CASSEAAGVLEQYV. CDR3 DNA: TGTGCCAGCAGTGAAGCGGCGGGAGTTCTCGAGCAGTACGTC.